Given below is one T cell receptor beta chain in context. The record originates from a study of blood T cell repertoires in COVID-19. Per the authors' pipeline: Using reference gene primer amplification, nucleated cell counts were estimated. This table comes from immunoSEQ multiplex PCR, and its TCRdb copy is limited to in-frame clones, with some not included. D and trimming were read from the DNA, whereas the V and J calls and clone size are those reported in that table. This sample has 350,000 or so clones, with around 90% found just once. V lost 5 bases, J lost 4 bases, and 3 bases stayed unmatched. The CDR3 is 15 amino acids. The germline gives CDR1 LNHDA, CDR2 SQIVND (reference sequence).

This receptor was identified in a young man with active or convalescent COVID-19. The specimen was peripheral blood. The chain joins TRBV19 to TRBJ2-3; 13 bases line up with TRBD2. CDR3 residues: CASSELAGGSDTQYF. For the CDR3, the DNA is TGTGCCAGTAGTGAACTAGCGGGAGGGTCAGATACGCAGTATTTT.